The sequence of this T cell receptor beta chain was determined in a study of T-cell memory formation after mild COVID-19 (dated by TCRdb to the early 2020s). For the wider study: Most TCR sequence clusters were specific to one of the two donors. T-cell clones expanding and contracting after mild COVID-19 in a couple of donors were tracked by longitudinal TCRalpha and TCRbeta repertoire sequencing. The cohort was made up of two young adult volunteers, one female and one male, who were previously healthy.

V is cut by 1 base and J by 6 bases, and the space between the germline ends is 11 bases. From its cysteine to its phenylalanine, the CDR3 spans 14 amino acids. Of the read, only the CDR3 DNA is kept; its 42 bases are in frame from base 1. PBMCs were isolated by Ficoll-Paque density gradient centrifugation. The instrument was an Illumina NovaSeq 6000. TCRalpha and TCRbeta cDNA libraries were constructed by 5'RACE with constant-segment primers, with sample barcodes and unique molecular identifiers being introduced. RNA was extracted from every sample with Trizol reagent. The libraries were amplified in two PCR steps, and the second step added a second sample barcode and Illumina TruSeq adapters. Sequencing of the libraries was done on an Illumina NovaSeq, producing 2 x 150 bp paired-end reads. Processing in the source paper ran as follows. The reads were demultiplexed and collapsed into UMI-guided consensus sequences using migec v1.2.7. Using mixcr v2.1.11, UMI consensuses were aligned to TRA and TRB V and J templates and then assembled into clonotypes. A clonotype was counted as expanded or contracted only if both edgeR and NoisET called the change significant, with noise models trained on biological replicates. For edgeR calls, a false discovery rate-adjusted p below 0.01 and a log2 fold-change threshold of 1 were applied. As an exploratory analysis of dynamics, PCA with hierarchical clustering was applied to max-normalized trajectories of the 1000 most abundant clonotypes. Separately sequenced CD4+ and CD8+ repertoires were used to assign the CD4 or CD8 phenotype of responding clones. The raw public reads went through TCRdb reprocessing: fastp at Q25, MiXCR clone calling, in-frame beta chains kept. Entries are consolidated by CDR3 protein sequence, retaining the most common genes and DNA. What appears here as the V and J calls and clone size reflects TCRdb's work, not the paper's. The sample yields about 400,000 distinct CDR3 sequences; around a sixth were counted once. The top ten constitute roughly 21% of the sample.

Note on this clonotype: The target of this receptor is not known. The sample holds no much larger clone one base away, and base qualities are not on file.

The paper's findings and limits, for the study overall: From day 15 to 85, contracting clones showed balanced CD4/CD8 phenotypes, whereas a second wave of clones that expanded from day 15 to 37 leaned towards CD4+. Contracting CD4+ clones turned up mainly in the CM and EM memory subsets, whereas EMRA was where CD8+ clones were enriched. Some responding clones were detected in pre-infection memory, which suggested that pre-existing cross-reactive memory T cells had joined the SARS-CoV-2 response. The second-wave clones that peaked on day 37 were not confirmed to be SARS-CoV-2 specific. Only two mild cases were covered by the study, and larger cohorts that include severe cases with pre-infection samples were considered necessary.

The sequence links TRBV12-3 or TRBV12-4 to TRBJ2-3, with an unclear D gene assignment. The receptor was derived from a man between 18 and 29 years old who had mild COVID-19 (a few samples of this study predate the infection). The sample titles of this study are shuffled in the database, so cell type and time point are left out; the donor was told from shared clones. The sample comprised PBMCs or a T cell subset sorted from them (not recorded which). In nucleotides, the sequence is TGTGCCAGCAGTTTAGGAGAAGTCTTCGATACGCAGTATTTT. Translated, this gives CASSLGEVFDTQYF.